This T cell receptor beta chain appears in the sequencing data of a study of T cell responses to AZD1222 COVID-19 vaccine. Across the study: Recipients boosted at about 4 weeks or about 12 weeks are pooled. Study conclusions and caveats: Nearly half of the spike-specific TCRs reportedly recognize variant regions that carry no mutations. The donors showed a predominance of white British ancestry and of females, with possible underestimation of clonal diversity.

Measured with immunoSEQ multiplex PCR; TCRdb has only the in-frame clones, and not every one. The table has some 110,000 clones, roughly nine tenths seen once. As to this clone: Its cognate antigen is unknown.

The CDR3 sequence is 17 residues long. Losses at the gene ends were 3 bases for V and 2 bases for J; bases not matched to a gene: 9. Germline values: CDR1 DFQATT, CDR2 SNEGSKA (reference sequence). This chain uses TRBV20-1 with TRBJ2-3, with TRBD2 identical over 12 bases. The receptor's source is an adult in good health. The starting material was peripheral blood, obtained on day 0 of AZD1222 vaccination. The CDR3 coding sequence is TGCAGTGCTAGTTCAGGCCTAGCGGGAGGGAACACAGATACGCAGTATTTT. This codes for CSASSGLAGGNTDTQYF.